The table lists the clone carrying this TCR beta chain with many counts. The antigen is not known. With 32 V and 13 J primers, multiplex PCR amplified the TCR beta CDR3. TCRdb ran MiXCR on the multiplex PCR reads and lists one entry per CDR3 protein. The sample carries over 25,000 distinct CDR3 sequences, 25% to 30% recorded once. This record belongs to a study of immune heterogeneity within non-small cell lung tumors. Study-wide points: Some T-cell receptor beta clonotypes occurred at high frequency. These high-frequency clonotypes were largely distinct between individual patients.

For each sample, template was approximately 640 ng of bulk tumor genomic DNA. Several biopsies per primary tumor were taken during surgery, spaced as far apart as possible. Enrolled patients presented with newly diagnosed, previously untreated non-small cell lung cancer and underwent curative surgery. The CDR3 length is 13 residues. V gave up 2 bases and J gave up 4 bases, with 7 bases separating them. This sequence joins TRBV12-3 or TRBV12-4 and TRBJ2-3; D uncertain. The sample taken for sequencing was lung tumor tissue. The origin of this receptor is a man between 35 and 55 years old with non-small cell lung cancer. DNA for the CDR3: TGTGCCAGCAGTTTACGGAAAGCAGATACGCAGTATTTT. As protein: CASSLRKADTQYF.